Listed here are 15 T cell receptor beta chains from one sample, sequenced in a study of cytomegalovirus exposure and HLA in healthy donors listed by TCRdb under 2017. Libraries were made using the immunoSEQ multiplex PCR assay. A mixture of 60 forward primers for TCR Vbeta segments and 13 reverse primers for TCR Jbeta segments was used in the multiplex PCR. Here the immuneACCESS table is served through TCRdb, limited to in-frame sequences with V and J called. Missing clones are a known gap in these copies; in checked studies unresolved V genes cover under half, and the rest lacks a known reason. Counted in this sample were some 150,000 clones; just over 70% of them appeared once. In total, the top ten clones hold 1.5% to 2% of the sample. Sequences were obtained from PBMCs. The receptors were sampled from a woman in her 30s in good health and CMV-seronegative.

Points on this clone: The junction differs from germline at one of its ends, possibly a read error. Different DNA sequences within this sample yield the same CDR3. The chain joins TRBV5-1 to TRBJ1-1; D is possibly TRBD1 (6 bases). The length of the CDR3 is 14 residues. CDR1 and CDR2 (germline): SGHRS, YFSETQ. The CDR3 sequence: CASSQPPGDTEAFF. The DNA for the CDR3 is TGCGCCAGCAGCCAACCTCCCGGGGACACTGAAGCCTTCTTT.

This chain joins TRBV5-1 and TRBJ1-2; 9 bases are a match to TRBD1. Unmatched junction bases numbered 7, after V lost 5 bases and J lost 5 bases. The length of the CDR3 is 14 residues. Germline V CDR1 and CDR2: SGHRS, YFSETQ. CDR3 protein: CASRTPGQGYGYTF. CDR3 DNA: TGCGCCAGCAGGACCCCGGGACAGGGTTATGGCTACACCTTC.

The chain recombines TRBV2 with TRBJ1-2, with TRBD1 as a possible D gene (6 bases). Trimming took off 8 bases at V and 9 bases at J, with 16 bases between the two ends. Germline lookup yields CDR1 SNHLY and CDR2 FYNNEI. This CDR3 has 12 amino acids. Written as DNA, the CDR3 is TGTGCCAGCGAGGAACAGGGCAGGCGCTACACCTTC. Amino acids: CASEEQGRRYTF.

CDR3 sequence reads: CASSVETDQPQHF. CDR3 coding DNA: TGTGCCAGCAGTGTCGAGACAGATCAGCCCCAGCATTTT. J is TRBJ1-5 and V is TRBV6-1; D is perhaps TRBD1 (5 bases). Deletions cut 4 bases from V and 5 bases from J, with 9 bases between. Germline-derived CDR1 and CDR2 are MNHNS and SASEGT. The CDR3 has 13 amino acids.

In its sample, this clone was seen a few times. The rearrangement joins TRBV11-2 to TRBJ1-6, with unresolved D. Deletions cut 0 bases from V and 8 bases from J, with 5 bases between. In germline, CDR1 is SGHAT, CDR2 FQNNGV. This CDR3 comprises 13 residues. In nucleotides, the CDR3 is TGTGCCAGCAGCTTAGATCCGGATTCACCCCTCCACTTT. Protein sequence: CASSLDPDSPLHF.

V and J are TRBV19 and TRBJ2-1, with TRBD1 identical over 10 bases. This CDR3 has 18 residues. The V segment lost 4 bases and the J segment 5 bases; nucleotides outside the gene matches: 14. Germline V CDR1 and CDR2: LNHDA, SQIVND (reference sequence). The CDR3 region has the DNA TGTGCCAGTAGTAGGGACAGGGGCCTCGGGGCCCAAAACAATGAGCAGTTCTTC. Its protein is CASSRDRGLGAQNNEQFF.

The chain links TRBV6-6 to TRBJ2-3; TRBD2 matches 7 bases. Trimming took 7 bases from V and 4 from J; bases not matched to a gene: 8. This CDR3 spans 14 amino acids. Germline V lookup: CDR1 MNHNY, CDR2 SVGAGI (reference sequence). CDR3 sequence (DNA): TGTGCCAGCACCATGGGGCTAGCGGCAGATACGCAGTATTTT. Its protein is CASTMGLAADTQYF.

The rearrangement uses TRBV29-1 and TRBJ1-4; maybe TRBD1 (6 bases). This CDR3 comprises 14 residues. Trimming cost V 6 bases and J 7 bases, with 18 bases left between them. Germline CDR1 is SQVTM and CDR2 is ANQGSEA. Here the CDR3 reads CSVETGWAGEKLFF. The CDR3 nucleotides are TGCAGCGTAGAAACAGGGTGGGCCGGTGAAAAACTGTTTTTT.

The chain combines TRBV7-9 with TRBJ2-1; TRBD2 agrees at 9 bases. Germline-derived CDR1 and CDR2 are SEHNR and FQNEAQ (reference sequence). The CDR3 is made up of 15 amino acids. The ends lost 2 bases at V and 3 bases at J; junction bases unmatched: 2. The CDR3 bases are TGTGCCAGCAGCTTACTAGCGGGACGCTACAATGAGCAGTTCTTC. This gives the protein CASSLLAGRYNEQFF.

The chain is built from TRBV4-2 and TRBJ2-2; maybe TRBD2 (6 bases). The CDR3 has 16 amino acids. The germline V gene has CDR1 LGHNA and CDR2 YNFKEQ. Trimming cost V 4 bases and J 0 bases, with 12 bases left between them. CDR3 nucleotide sequence: TGTGCCAGCAGCCGAGGTAGCGGTTCGAACACCGGGGAGCTGTTTTTT. Residues: CASSRGSGSNTGELFF.

The chain has TRBV2 and TRBJ2-7; 10 positions match TRBD2. CDR1 and CDR2 from the germline V gene are SNHLY and FYNNEI. V shed 3 bases, J shed 3 bases, and the junction held 8 bases outside the gene matches. The CDR3 is 16 residues long. The CDR3 bases are TGTGCCAGCAGTGAGGGACTAGCGCCCGCCGGCTACGAGCAGTACTTC. As protein: CASSEGLAPAGYEQYF.

This chain uses TRBV7-9 with TRBJ2-1, with 9 bases aligning to TRBD1. With V trimmed by 5 bases and J by 9 bases, 11 bases remained unmatched. The germline V gene encodes CDR1 SEHNR and CDR2 FQNEAQ (reference sequence). The CDR3 spans 15 residues. CDR3 coding DNA: TGTGCCAGCAGCCAACAGGGGGCTGGATTAGGTGAGCAGTTCTTC. Its protein product is CASSQQGAGLGEQFF.

The rearrangement links TRBV13 to TRBJ1-3; 8 positions match TRBD1. Germline V gives CDR1 PRHDT, CDR2 FYEKMQ (reference sequence). The CDR3 covers 15 residues. The J segment lost 4 bases and the V segment lost 4 bases, leaving 6 bases of the junction unmatched. This chain's CDR3 is CASSSPDRDGNTIYF. For the CDR3, the DNA is TGTGCCAGCAGCTCCCCGGACAGGGACGGAAACACCATATATTTT.

J is TRBJ2-2 and V is TRBV7-3; D is ambiguous. Germline CDR1 reads SGHTA; CDR2 reads FQGTGA. Trimming left V 5 bases short and J 8 bases short, with 9 bases between. This CDR3 is 12 amino acids long. The CDR3 loop reads CASSAGQGELFF. In nucleotides, the CDR3 is TGTGCCAGCAGCGCCGGTCAAGGGGAGCTGTTTTTT.

The gene calls are TRBV27 and TRBJ2-1, with TRBD2 matching 7 bases. CDR3 length equals 17 residues. CDR1 MNHEY and CDR2 SMNVEV come from the germline V gene (reference sequence). Trimming took 5 bases from V and 10 from J; bases not matched to a gene: 20. CDR3 sequence (DNA): TGTGCCAGCAGTACAGGACTAGGCCAGCGGCGCGATTTAGAGCAGTTCTTC. Its protein product is CASSTGLGQRRDLEQFF.